Listed here is a single TCR beta chain. CDR1 MDHEN and CDR2 SYDVKM come from the germline V gene. The CDR3 extends over 15 amino acids. Trimming at V came to 5 bases and at J to 5 bases, leaving 10 bases not matched to a gene. This specimen belongs to a study of blood T cell repertoires in COVID-19. Study-wide background: PBMCs, B-cell-depleted T cells, or T cells provided the cDNA or gDNA that made up the material.

Libraries were prepared by immunoSEQ multiplex PCR; TCRdb keeps only in-frame clonotypes and omits some of them. In the table there are fewer than 350,000 clones, around 88% of which are singletons. The chain links TRBV28 to TRBJ2-7; 9 bases fit TRBD2. This receptor was taken from a woman aged 40 to 55 who had recovered from COVID-19. Specimen: PBMCs or T cells enriched from blood (not recorded which). For the CDR3, the DNA is TGTGCCAGCAGTGAATATAGCGGGAGTTTCGACGAGCAGTACTTC. Protein sequence: CASSEYSGSFDEQYF.